A single sample is the source of the 4 T cell receptor beta chains below, sequenced in a study of blood T cell repertoires in COVID-19. Some clones are missing from TCRdb's copy, which holds only in-frame ones; the method was immunoSEQ multiplex PCR. Of around 200,000 clones listed, around 83% are singletons. Material: peripheral blood. The receptors stem from a man in his forties or fifties with active or convalescent COVID-19.

This clone appeared once. V and J are TRBV14 and TRBJ1-1; D gene ambiguous. The V end was cut by 4 bases, the J end by 0 bases, with 9 bases between. The V gene's germline CDR1 is SGHDN and CDR2 FVKESK. The CDR3 is 14 residues long. CDR3 sequence (DNA): TGTGCCAGCAGCCGTGCTAGTATGAACACTGAAGCTTTCTTT. This sequence encodes CASSRASMNTEAFF.

This sequence joins TRBV6-4 and TRBJ2-2; D might be TRBD1 (5 bases). Trimming removed 6 bases at V and 2 bases at J, with 13 bases between. This CDR3 comprises 15 residues. Germline CDR1 MRHNA, CDR2 SNTAGT. DNA of the CDR3: TGTGCCAGCAGAGGACACCCAACTAACACCGGGGAGCTGTTTTTT. Its translation: CASRGHPTNTGELFF.

This chain uses TRBV7-6 with TRBJ2-2; 8 bases match TRBD1. Germline V gene sequence: CDR1 SGHVS, CDR2 FNYEAQ. This CDR3 is built from 18 residues. The V and J ends lost 3 bases and 6 bases, in that order; junction bases with no gene match: 15. The CDR3 is CASSFGQGAKSIAGELFF. CDR3 in DNA: TGTGCCAGCAGCTTTGGTCAGGGGGCGAAGAGTATTGCCGGGGAGCTGTTTTTT.

V gene TRBV6-5 combines with J gene TRBJ1-1; D is uncertain. V lost 2 bases and J 9 bases, leaving 10 bases between the germline ends. Germline V gene data show CDR1 as MNHEY and CDR2 as SVGAGI. This CDR3 contains 12 residues. This CDR3 reads CASSYEWLKAFF. The CDR3 DNA follows: TGTGCCAGCAGTTACGAGTGGTTGAAAGCTTTCTTT.